These 15 T cell receptor beta chains were sequenced from one sample in a study of cytomegalovirus exposure and HLA in healthy donors. 13 Jbeta primers and 60 Vbeta primers were used for the PCR. Profiling relied on immunoSEQ multiplex PCR, and the TCRdb table lists in-frame clones only, not all of them. The data contain around 220,000 clones, over 60% of them singletons. The sequenced sample was PBMCs. All receptors come from a man aged 40-49 years in good health and CMV-seronegative.

The chain joins TRBV18 to TRBJ1-1; D is unclear. Germline V CDR1 and CDR2: KGHSH, LQKENI. CDR3 length: 13 amino acids. V lost 5 bases and J 1 base, leaving 8 bases between the germline ends. The CDR3 bases are TGTGCCAGCTCATCTGACAAGAACACTGAAGCTTTCTTT. The encoded protein is CASSSDKNTEAFF.

This rearrangement joins TRBV10-3 to TRBJ1-5, with unresolved D. Per the germline V gene, CDR1 is ENHRY and CDR2 is SYGVKD. The CDR3 extends over 16 amino acids. V dropped 1 base and J dropped 4 bases, with 14 bases sitting between them. CDR3 loop: CAISELGGAQNQPQHF. The CDR3 DNA reads as TGTGCCATCAGTGAGTTAGGAGGTGCCCAAAATCAGCCCCAGCATTTT.

The chain has TRBV4-1 and TRBJ2-7; the D gene is possibly TRBD1 (6 bases). Between the trimmed V and J ends, which lost 1 base and 6 bases, there was a span of 16 bases. The CDR3 extends over 15 amino acids. Looked up from germline, CDR1 is MGHRA and CDR2 is YSYEKL. For the CDR3, the DNA is TGCGCCAGCAGCCAAGTAGAGGGGGATTATTCCGAGCAGTACTTC. This sequence encodes CASSQVEGDYSEQYF.

The V call is TRBV5-4, the J call TRBJ1-2; D gene ambiguous. The CDR3 contains 15 residues. Trimming shortened V by 0 bases and J by 4 bases, and 13 bases separated the two germline ends. Germline CDR1 is SGHNT and CDR2 is YYREEE (reference sequence). The CDR3, as DNA: TGTGCCAGCAGCTTGGCCTTCGACAATGTCTATGGCTACACCTTC. The encoded protein is CASSLAFDNVYGYTF.

J is TRBJ1-1 and V is TRBV2; no reliable D call. Trimming stripped 3 bases from V and 0 bases from J, with 8 bases between. The CDR3 extends over 14 amino acids. Per germline, CDR1 SNHLY and CDR2 FYNNEI. DNA for the CDR3: TGTGCCAGCAGTGAGAGGGAGATGAACACTGAAGCTTTCTTT. Translation gives CASSEREMNTEAFF.

The chain has TRBV30 and TRBJ1-1; TRBD1 is a possible D gene (5 bases). This CDR3 region has 12 residues. Germline V gene sequence: CDR1 GTSNPN, CDR2 SVGIG (reference sequence). CDR3 sequence reads: CASSGGGTEAFF. The CDR3 nucleotides read TGTGCGAGTTCCGGGGGGGGCACTGAAGCTTTCTTT.

This clone came up a few times. This chain links TRBV6-6 with TRBJ1-1; 9 nucleotides agree with TRBD1. The V gene's germline CDR1 is MNHNY and CDR2 SVGAGI (reference sequence). The V gene end was trimmed by 5 bases and the J gene end by 3 bases; junction bases not matched to a gene: 7. This CDR3 spans 15 amino acids. CDR3 nucleotide sequence: TGTGCCAGCAGTCTTTCGACAGGGGGGTACACTGAAGCTTTCTTT. Its protein is CASSLSTGGYTEAFF.

This clone was recorded a few times. The chain links TRBV19 to TRBJ2-3, with D possibly being TRBD1 (6 bases). Deletions cut 3 bases from V and 0 bases from J, with 13 bases between. Germline V gene data show CDR1 as LNHDA and CDR2 as SQIVND (reference sequence). The CDR3 consists of 16 residues. The CDR3 is CASSIVGTKSTDTQYF. The CDR3 DNA reads as TGTGCCAGTAGTATCGTCGGGACAAAAAGCACAGATACGCAGTATTTT.

The genes are TRBV18 and TRBJ2-1; TRBD1 agrees at 10 bases. J gave up 5 bases and V 5 bases, and 3 bases lay outside the gene matches. The CDR3 is made up of 14 amino acids. Germline V gene lookup returns CDR1 KGHSH and CDR2 LQKENI. The CDR3 is CASSRTGGDNEQFF. DNA for the CDR3: TGTGCCAGCTCAAGGACAGGGGGTGACAATGAGCAGTTCTTC.

The genes are TRBV19 and TRBJ1-5; D might be TRBD1 (6 bases). The CDR3 covers 15 residues. V was pared by 5 bases and J by 0 bases, with 11 bases between. Germline V CDR1 and CDR2: LNHDA, SQIVND (reference sequence). CDR3 sequence reads: CASSSGQYSNQPQHF. Here the CDR3 DNA reads TGTGCCAGTAGTTCAGGACAGTATAGCAATCAGCCCCAGCATTTT. Based on the CDR3 plus reference TRBV19 and TRBJ1-5, the full variable domain is DGGITQSPKYLFRKEGQNVTLSCEQNLNHDAMYWYRQDPGQGLRLIYYSQIVNDFQKGDIAEGYSVSREKKESFPLTVTSAQKNPTAFYLCASSSGQYSNQPQHFGDGTRLSIL.

The chain couples TRBV2 to TRBJ1-1; D not resolved. V was trimmed by 6 bases and J by 2 bases, leaving 10 bases between them. CDR1 is SNHLY and CDR2 is FYNNEI in the germline V gene. The CDR3 is 13 residues long. The CDR3 here is CASSLGGNTEAFF. The CDR3 nucleotides are TGTGCCAGCAGCCTCGGAGGCAACACTGAAGCTTTCTTT. Variable domain in full (rest from reference TRBV2 and TRBJ1-1): EPEVTQTPSHQVTQMGQEVILRCVPISNHLYFYWYRQILGQKVEFLVSFYNNEISEKSEIFDDQFSVERPDGSNFTLKIRSTKLEDSAMYFCASSLGGNTEAFFGQGTRLTVV.

The J gene is TRBJ2-5, the V gene TRBV9; a possible D gene is TRBD1 (6 bases). The V end lost 0 bases, the J end lost 2 bases, and 8 bases lay between the germline ends. The CDR3 spans 14 residues. Germline CDR1 reads SGDLS; CDR2 reads YYNGEE. CDR3 sequence reads: CASSVEGQQETQYF. The CDR3 DNA is TGTGCCAGCAGCGTAGAGGGACAACAAGAGACCCAGTACTTC.

V is TRBV4-1 and J is TRBJ2-1; D gene ambiguous. CDR3 length equals 12 residues. Trimming cost V 1 base and J 7 bases, with 5 bases left between them. The germline V gene encodes CDR1 MGHRA and CDR2 YSYEKL. The CDR3 is CASSQASNEQFF. As DNA, the CDR3 is TGCGCCAGCAGCCAAGCGTCTAATGAGCAGTTCTTC.

V gene TRBV7-9 combines with J gene TRBJ2-5, with D perhaps TRBD2 (7 bases). V dropped 4 bases and J dropped 2 bases, with 17 bases sitting between them. Germline V gene lookup returns CDR1 SEHNR and CDR2 FQNEAQ (reference sequence). The CDR3 sequence is 16 residues long. CDR3 loop: CASSWERGGLQETQYF. DNA of the CDR3: TGTGCCAGCAGCTGGGAGAGGGGGGGGCTTCAAGAGACCCAGTACTTC. The full variable domain, in which reference TRBV7-9 and TRBJ2-5 provide the parts outside the CDR3, is DTGVSQNPRHKITKRGQNVTFRCDPISEHNRLYWYRQTLGQGPEFLTYFQNEAQLEKSRLLSDRFSAERPKGSFSTLEIQRTEQGDSAMYLCASSWERGGLQETQYFGPGTRLLVL.

The chain carries TRBV28 and TRBJ1-2; 7 nucleotides align to TRBD1. The CDR3 totals 13 residues. The ends lost 6 bases at V and 7 bases at J; junction bases unmatched: 8. Germline V gene data show CDR1 as MDHEN and CDR2 as SYDVKM. Here the CDR3 reads CASRSTGLIGYTF. The CDR3 DNA reads TGTGCCAGCAGATCGACAGGGCTTATTGGCTACACCTTC.